The clone carrying this TCR beta chain was seen more than once but under ten times. Its antigen is not known. Sequenced by immunoSEQ multiplex PCR; TCRdb stores in-frame clones only, minus some. The sample consists of 950,000 to 1,200,000 clones, about 72% of them appearing once. Subsets obtained from CD4+ cells comprised CD45RA+ naive and CD45RA-negative memory cells. The data are from a study of shared clonotypes between healthy human individuals. Findings and limits, study-wide: The low donor count limited represented genetic and exposure-history diversity. Some naive CD4 clonotypes, roughly 4.7%, turned up in common across several donors. Investigators expected sequencing depth to affect clonotype sharing among donors.

Sequencing was done on a sample of memory CD4+ T cells from PBMCs. Noted subset: CD45RA-negative fraction. The sequence was collected from a young man in good health. Some clones in this sample may be carry-over from other donors' samples.

The chain's CDR3 is CASTSLAGDYEQFF. In nucleotides, the CDR3 is TGTGCCAGCACCTCTCTAGCGGGAGATTATGAGCAGTTCTTC. This chain links TRBV5-4 with TRBJ2-1; 10 bases fit TRBD2. CDR1 SGHNT and CDR2 YYREEE come from the germline V gene (reference sequence). The CDR3 runs to 14 residues. V trimming: 6 bases; J trimming: 8 bases; junction bases outside the gene matches: 8.